The clone carrying this T cell receptor (beta chain) occurred a few times. The V and J ends lost 5 bases and 0 bases respectively, with 10 bases between them. This CDR3 has 14 residues. From germline, CDR1 is SEHNR and CDR2 FQNEAQ (reference sequence). These data originate in a study of neoadjuvant anti-PD-1 for oral cavity cancer. Clones were sequenced by immunoSEQ multiplex PCR, and TCRdb holds only the in-frame ones, with some missing. The sample records about 14,000 clones, around 64% being singletons. This receptor was obtained from a person aged 40-85 years with oral cavity squamous cell carcinoma. J is TRBJ1-1 and V is TRBV7-9; D remains ambiguous. Sequences were derived from PBMCs, sampled before nivolumab (anti-PD-1) treatment. CDR3 residues: CASSDPRLNTEAFF. CDR3 bases: TGTGCCAGCAGCGACCCCCGGCTGAACACTGAAGCTTTCTTT.